What follows are 4 T cell receptor beta chains derived from one specimen sequenced in a study of blood T cells in healthy people across ages. The second PCR ran roughly 6 to 11 cycles with a sample-barcoded 5' primer and J-beta primers. TCRdb fed the 5' RACE reads into MiXCR, producing one record per CDR3 protein. The sample has 650,000 to 1,000,000 distinct CDR3 sequences, under 40% seen once. The material sequenced was blood. The receptors were gathered from a man between 18 and 29 years old in good health.

This clonotype appeared many times. J is TRBJ2-7 and V is TRBV6-5; 8 nucleotides match TRBD1. Trimming cost V 6 bases and J 3 bases; bases outside gene matches: 10. Germline loops: CDR1 MNHEY, CDR2 SVGAGI. The CDR3 consists of 15 residues. CDR3 in DNA: TGTGCCAGCAGCCTAACGGGACAGGTAAACTACGAGCAGTACTTC. Amino acids: CASSLTGQVNYEQYF.

The V call is TRBV7-3, the J call TRBJ2-1; 9 bases fit TRBD1. The tail of the sequence fits TRBJ2-7 better, so the J call may be wrong. CDR1 and CDR2 (germline): SGHTA, FQGTGA. The CDR3 contains 15 residues. The CDR3 is CASSLTGGPYNEQYF. Written as DNA, the CDR3 is TGTGCCAGCAGCTTGACAGGGGGTCCCTACAATGAGCAGTACTTC.

Note on this clonotype: A read error may be the cause here, since a much bigger clone is one base away. The chain carries TRBV4-1 and TRBJ2-1, with D perhaps matching TRBD1 (5 bases). Germline V lookup: CDR1 MGHRA, CDR2 YSYEKL. CDR3 length: 13 amino acids. V shed 5 bases and J shed 13 bases, with 18 bases lying between them. This CDR3 is CASSGEGEETQFF. DNA of the CDR3: TGCGCCAGCAGCGGAGAAGGGGAAGAGACCCAGTTCTTC.

In this sample, this clonotype turned up a few times. V gene TRBV4-2 combines with J gene TRBJ2-3, with TRBD2 matching 14 bases. V gave up 5 bases and J gave up 2 bases; unmatched junction bases: 9. CDR1 LGHNA and CDR2 YNFKEQ come from the germline V gene. This CDR3 has 18 amino acids. CDR3 sequence (DNA): TGTGCCAGCAGCTCCCTCGGACTAGCGGGGGGCCTCACAGATACGCAGTATTTT. It translates to CASSSLGLAGGLTDTQYF.